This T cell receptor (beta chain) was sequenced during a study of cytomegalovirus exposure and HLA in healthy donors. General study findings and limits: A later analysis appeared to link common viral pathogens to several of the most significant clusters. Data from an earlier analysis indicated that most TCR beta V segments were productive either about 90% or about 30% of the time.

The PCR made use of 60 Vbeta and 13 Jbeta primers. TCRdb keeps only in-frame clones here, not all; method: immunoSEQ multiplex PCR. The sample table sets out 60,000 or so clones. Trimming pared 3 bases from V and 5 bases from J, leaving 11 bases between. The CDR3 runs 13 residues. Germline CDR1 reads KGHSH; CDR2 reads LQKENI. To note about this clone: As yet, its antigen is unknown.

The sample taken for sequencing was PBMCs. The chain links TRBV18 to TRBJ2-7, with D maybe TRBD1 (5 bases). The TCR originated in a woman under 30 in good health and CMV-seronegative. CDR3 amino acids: CASSPLGRNEQYF. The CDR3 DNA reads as TGTGCCAGCTCACCCTTGGGGCGTAACGAGCAGTACTTC.